The present entry profiles one TCR beta chain with its context. The antigen this receptor binds is unknown. No qualities accompany the bases; no much larger clone lies one base away. The sample's treatment or condition, from its label and the paper: approximately 18 received Ad26.COV2.S at low or high dose, single or two shots; 5 received placebo; per-sample allocation not given. Repertoires of vaccine and placebo recipients were sequenced from samples taken on day 63 after the first injection. Cohort 1b enrolled roughly 25 adults aged 18-55 years at a single site in Boston, USA, between 29 July and 7 August 2020. Ad26.COV2.S was a replication-incompetent adenovirus type 26 vector that expressed a prefusion-stabilized SARS-CoV-2 spike protein derived from the original Wuhan strain. The data originate from a study of Ad26.COV2.S vaccination and SARS-CoV-2 variants (dated by TCRdb to about 2021). The study in broad terms: Donors in the vaccine arm were drawn from COV1001, a phase I-IIa trial of Ad26.COV2.S in healthy adults that was multicentre, randomized, double-blind and placebo-controlled. Ad26.COV2.S was administered intramuscularly at 5 x 10^10 or 1 x 10^11 viral particles, either as a single shot or as two shots given 56 days apart. TCRbeta repertoire sequencing served as the tool for gauging how specific and how broad the SARS-CoV-2-reactive T cell receptors were following Ad26.COV2.S vaccination. The TCR-sequenced set comprised about 32 samples: approximately 19 Ad26.COV2.S vaccine recipients, 5 placebo recipients and 8 SARS-CoV-2 convalescent individuals. Trial participants were randomized into five groups of five: low-dose or high-dose Ad26.COV2.S given once or twice, or placebo on both occasions. Investigators did not know the trial group allocation while performing experiments and assessing outcomes.

The immunoSEQ Assay was used to sequence TCRbeta CDR3 regions. After extraction, genomic DNA underwent amplification by bias-controlled multiplex PCR, followed by high-throughput sequencing. The authors processed their data as follows. To quantify the absolute abundance of every unique TCRbeta CDR3 region, sequences were collapsed and filtered. T cell fraction was estimated by normalizing TCRbeta template counts to usable DNA, with usable DNA measured through amplification of reference genes found in all nucleated cells. Repertoire TCRs were annotated as SARS-CoV-2-specific when V gene, CDR3 amino acid sequence and J gene were exactly matched to a known reactive TCR set. The reference SARS-CoV-2 TCR set came from MIRA and was filtered for enrichment in COVID-19-positive ImmuneCODE repertoires, removing public or cross-reactive TCRs. Using the MIRA antigens, annotated TCRs were further analysed by specific ORF or by position within an ORF. Breadth was defined as the number of annotated unique rearrangements divided by the total number of unique productive rearrangements, and depth was defined as the summed frequency of the annotated unique rearrangements. Two-sided Wilcoxon rank-sum tests were applied when comparing TCR breadth between groups. Entries here come from immuneACCESS through TCRdb and include only in-frame sequences with V and J called. Some clones fail to appear in such tables; in the studies checked, an unresolved V gene covers under half of the shortfall, and the cause of the remainder is unknown. D and trimming come from the DNA, and the V and J calls and clone size come from that table. The sample data list fewer than 600,000 clones, and 80% to 90% of these were observed just once. Of the sample, about 1.7% is held by the ten largest clones.

General study outcomes and caveats: The authors noted that the TCR breadth and depth analyses may have underestimated total T cell responses. After vaccination, substantial breadth of spike-specific CD8+ and CD4+ T cell responses was reported. Vaccine and placebo recipients had similar non-spike TCR breadth, a finding consistent with the vaccine containing only spike. Higher spike-specific TCR breadth was observed in Ad26.COV2.S recipients than in placebo recipients (P = 0.0014). Comparing responses between vaccine doses or regimens was not something the study was powered to do.

Trimmed from V: 11 bases; trimmed from J: 0 bases; junction bases lacking a gene match: 1. The CDR3 holds 13 amino acids from the cysteine to the phenylalanine. Only the CDR3 DNA stays, 39 bases, in frame from base 1. Via the germline V gene, CDR1 is SNHLY and CDR2 FYNNEI. This sequence was found in a person aged 18-65 years who received the Ad26.COV2.S COVID-19 vaccine or a placebo. The sample in question was peripheral blood, obtained in a trial of Ad26.COV2.S vaccine versus placebo. This chain is built from TRBV2 and TRBJ2-1; the junction holds 10 bases that match TRBD1. The CDR3 corresponds to CAGQGDSYNEQFF. The DNA reads as follows: TGTGCCGGACAGGGGGACTCCTACAATGAGCAGTTCTTC.